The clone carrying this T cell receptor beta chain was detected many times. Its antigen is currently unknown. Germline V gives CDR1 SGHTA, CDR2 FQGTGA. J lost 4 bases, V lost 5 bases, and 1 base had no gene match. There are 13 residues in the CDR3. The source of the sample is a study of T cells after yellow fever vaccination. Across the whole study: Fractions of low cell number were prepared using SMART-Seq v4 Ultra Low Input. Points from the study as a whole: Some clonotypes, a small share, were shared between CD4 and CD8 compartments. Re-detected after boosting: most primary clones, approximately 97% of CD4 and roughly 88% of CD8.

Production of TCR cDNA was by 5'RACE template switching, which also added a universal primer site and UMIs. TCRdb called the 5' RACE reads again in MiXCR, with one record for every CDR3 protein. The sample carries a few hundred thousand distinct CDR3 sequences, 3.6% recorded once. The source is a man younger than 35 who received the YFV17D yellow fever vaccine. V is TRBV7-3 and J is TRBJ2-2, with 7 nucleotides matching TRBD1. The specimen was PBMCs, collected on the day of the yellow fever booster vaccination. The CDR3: CASSRGLTGELFF. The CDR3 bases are TGTGCCAGCAGCAGGGGGCTCACCGGGGAGCTGTTTTTT.